This T cell receptor (beta chain) was captured by sequencing in a study of CD8+ T cells in alopecia areata. Background on the study: Treated patients were given oral tofacitinib, which was dosed at 5 to 10 mg twice daily. Study-level findings and limits: Scalp sample data also include resident alphabeta T cells from normal skin. Higher clonality than in normal scalp was seen in lesional scalp, especially alopecia totalis/universalis.

The authors extracted RNA and reverse transcribed it into cDNA as the sequencing template. The protocol was immunoSEQ multiplex PCR, while the TCRdb copy is restricted to in-frame clones and leaves out a portion. The sample shows under 250,000 clones, about 53% of them seen only once. A word on this clone: The antigen is not known.

PBMCs provided sorted CD4+ and CD8+ T cells. Sequenced here: CD4+ T cells sorted from blood, sampled at week 0. This clonotype was obtained from a human donor with alopecia areata.

The CDR3 region is CSVDGQNTEAFF. The CDR3 DNA is TGCAGCGTTGACGGGCAGAACACTGAAGCTTTCTTT. The chain has TRBV29-1 and TRBJ1-1; no clear D gene. CDR3 length: 12 residues. V was cut by 3 bases and J by 1 base, with 6 bases left in between. Germline V gene lookup returns CDR1 SQVTM and CDR2 ANQGSEA.